These T cell receptor beta chains were read from a single sample in a study of blood T cell repertoires in COVID-19. Data came from immunoSEQ multiplex PCR; TCRdb stores just in-frame clones and leaves some out. Counted here are approximately 290,000 clones, roughly 89% occurring once; the ten biggest clones make up around 4.5%. The sequenced material came from PBMCs or T cells enriched from blood (not recorded which). Receptors were obtained from a woman aged 18-29 years with acute COVID-19. Both conserved end residues are trimmed from each CDR3. Fields, in order: D gene, J gene, V gene, CDR3 protein. A D gene is named only where the DNA matches it firmly.

>.|TRBJ1-2|TRBV30
AWIQQPTGLGGYT
>TRBD1|TRBJ1-6|TRBV15
ATSSRWDSNYNSPLH
>.|TRBJ2-2|TRBV19
ASSIEQHTGELF
>.|TRBJ2-1|TRBV28
ASSLLRSKANSYNEQF
>TRBD1|TRBJ1-5|TRBV15
ATSRIATGAGNQPQH
>TRBD1|TRBJ2-7|TRBV29-1
SVEWGQASSYEQY
>TRBD1|TRBJ1-4|TRBV19
ASSIEGQSATNEKLF
>.|TRBJ1-1|TRBV12-3/TRBV12-4
ASSLNGGTEAF
>.|TRBJ2-3|TRBV3-1/TRBV3-2
ASSQVRGSSTDTQY
>.|TRBJ1-4|TRBV2
ASISLSEMGEKLF
>.|TRBJ1-2|TRBV25-1
ASSVLDGYT
>TRBD1|TRBJ2-1|TRBV19
ASRGTGTLNEQF
>.|TRBJ2-1|TRBV7-2
ASSSGLPGYNEQF
>.|TRBJ1-2|TRBV3-1/TRBV3-2
ASSQPTVDYGYT
>TRBD1|TRBJ1-4|TRBV6-1
ASSEAAGGGDEKLF
>TRBD2|TRBJ2-7|TRBV7-3
ASSLRGRASGNYEQY
>.|TRBJ1-1|TRBV27
ASHQGKGTEAF
>TRBD1|TRBJ2-5|TRBV5-8
ASCLDRGRETQY
>TRBD2|TRBJ2-7|TRBV27
ASSFLAGGSYEQY
>.|TRBJ2-5|TRBV19
ASRGSGTPAGTQY
>.|TRBJ1-2|TRBV11-3
ASSLGQNYGYT
>.|TRBJ2-2|TRBV24-1
ATSDLSGPSNTGELF
>.|TRBJ2-4|TRBV9
ASSPGLAMGIQY
>TRBD2|TRBJ2-7|TRBV6-5
ASSLAGGSYEQY
>TRBD2|TRBJ2-2|TRBV4-2
ASSQEVPGGTGELF
>.|TRBJ1-1|TRBV20-1
SASRGNTEAF
>.|TRBJ1-1|TRBV5-1
ASRSARGGMNTEAF
>.|TRBJ1-2|TRBV28
ASSPEQGGGYT
>.|TRBJ2-7|TRBV5-4
ASTADSYEQY
>TRBD2|TRBJ2-1|TRBV29-1
SVGEGLARLKEQF
>.|TRBJ2-4|TRBV27
ASRSPYTGKNIQY
>TRBD1|TRBJ1-6|TRBV4-2
ASSPAGQGAFSPLH
>.|TRBJ2-5|TRBV12-3/TRBV12-4
ASSSRLQETQY
>.|TRBJ1-6|TRBV28
ASSPGGGYNSPLH
>.|TRBJ1-2|TRBV19
ASSIKGGYYGYT
>TRBD2|TRBJ2-5|TRBV7-9
ASSLGTLGLAGGETQY
>.|TRBJ1-2|TRBV5-1
ASSLVPANYGYT
>TRBD1|TRBJ2-2|TRBV19
ASSVGQGHGELF
>.|TRBJ2-1|TRBV7-2
ASSLRQYSYNEQF
>.|TRBJ1-3|TRBV7-8
ASSLRTAGNTIY
>.|TRBJ1-2|TRBV28
ASSSSRLSGYT
>.|TRBJ1-2|TRBV28
ASSSRRGDYGYT
>TRBD1|TRBJ1-5|TRBV6-5
ASSYGTGLNQPQH
>.|TRBJ2-7|TRBV7-8
ASSLARLTYEQY
>TRBD1|TRBJ1-5|TRBV28
ASTRYRGSYQPQH
>TRBD2|TRBJ2-3|TRBV28
ASSFAGGVQWTQY
>TRBD1|TRBJ1-1|TRBV6-1
ASSEKGGRTEAF
>.|TRBJ1-2|TRBV20-1
SEGHMDGYT
>.|TRBJ2-7|TRBV5-5
ASSPGHSTYEQY
>.|TRBJ2-3|TRBV19
ASSPPARVATQY
>.|TRBJ1-2|TRBV3-1/TRBV3-2
ASSQVRSYGYT
>TRBD2|TRBJ2-5|TRBV3-1/TRBV3-2
ASSQTSLYQETQY
>.|TRBJ1-3|TRBV28
ASSPDSTGNTIY
>.|TRBJ1-1|TRBV2
AIPWGRRSWSTEAF
>TRBD1|TRBJ1-1|TRBV6-5
ASSQQGVNTEAF
>TRBD1|TRBJ2-7|TRBV4-2
ASSHDLRQGANGDEQY
>TRBD1|TRBJ1-6|TRBV28
ASSLVGQDQSPLH
>.|TRBJ1-5|TRBV27
ASSSLVGNQPQH
>TRBD2|TRBJ2-7|TRBV18
ASSGTSGYEQY
>.|TRBJ2-2|TRBV28
ASSLRGTKNTGELF